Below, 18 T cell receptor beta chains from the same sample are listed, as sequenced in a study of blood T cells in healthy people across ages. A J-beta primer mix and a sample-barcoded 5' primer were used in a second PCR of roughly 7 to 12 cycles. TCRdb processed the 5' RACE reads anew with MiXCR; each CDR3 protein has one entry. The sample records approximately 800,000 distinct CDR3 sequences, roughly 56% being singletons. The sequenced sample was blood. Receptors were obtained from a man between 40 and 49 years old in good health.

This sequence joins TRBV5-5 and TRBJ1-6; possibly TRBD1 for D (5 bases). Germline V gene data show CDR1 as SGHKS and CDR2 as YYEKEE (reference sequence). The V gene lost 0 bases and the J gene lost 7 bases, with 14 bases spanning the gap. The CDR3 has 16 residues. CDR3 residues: CASSLGARGTNSPLHF. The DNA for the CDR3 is TGTGCCAGCAGCTTGGGCGCACGGGGGACCAATTCACCCCTCCACTTT.

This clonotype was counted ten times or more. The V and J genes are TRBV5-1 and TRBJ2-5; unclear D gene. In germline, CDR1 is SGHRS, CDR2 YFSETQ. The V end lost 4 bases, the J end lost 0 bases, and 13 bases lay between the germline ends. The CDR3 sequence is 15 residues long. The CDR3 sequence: CASSSDLGYQETQYF. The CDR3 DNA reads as TGCGCCAGCAGCAGCGATCTCGGCTACCAAGAGACCCAGTACTTC.

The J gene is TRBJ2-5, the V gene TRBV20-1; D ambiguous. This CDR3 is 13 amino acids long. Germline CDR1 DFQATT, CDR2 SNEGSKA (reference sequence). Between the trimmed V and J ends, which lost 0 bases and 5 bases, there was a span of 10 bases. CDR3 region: CSARDPFGETQYF. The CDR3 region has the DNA TGCAGTGCTAGAGACCCGTTCGGGGAGACCCAGTACTTC.

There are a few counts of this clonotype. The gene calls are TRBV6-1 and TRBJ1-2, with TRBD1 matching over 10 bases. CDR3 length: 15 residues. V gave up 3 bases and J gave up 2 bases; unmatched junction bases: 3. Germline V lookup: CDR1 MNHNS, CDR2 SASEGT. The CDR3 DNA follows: TGTGCCAGCAGTGACTGGGACAGGGGCAACTATGGCTACACCTTC. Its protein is CASSDWDRGNYGYTF.

The CDR3 spells CASTMGLAGRGETQYF. The CDR3 nucleotides are TGTGCCAGCACCATGGGACTAGCGGGGCGAGGAGAGACCCAGTACTTC. The chain links TRBV12-3 or TRBV12-4 to TRBJ2-5; TRBD2 matches at 13 bases. Trimming cost V 7 bases and J 4 bases; bases outside gene matches: 9. The length of the CDR3 is 16 residues.

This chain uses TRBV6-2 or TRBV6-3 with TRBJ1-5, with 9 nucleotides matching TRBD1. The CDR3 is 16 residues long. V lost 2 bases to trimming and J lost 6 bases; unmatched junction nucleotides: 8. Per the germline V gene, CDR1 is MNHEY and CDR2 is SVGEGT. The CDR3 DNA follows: TGTGCCAGCAGTTACCTTAAAACGGGACAGGGTCAGCCCCAGCATTTT. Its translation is CASSYLKTGQGQPQHF.

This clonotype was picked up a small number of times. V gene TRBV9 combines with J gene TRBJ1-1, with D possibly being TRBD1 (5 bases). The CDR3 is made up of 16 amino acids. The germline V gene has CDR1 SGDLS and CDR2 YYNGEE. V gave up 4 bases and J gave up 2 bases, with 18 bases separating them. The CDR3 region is CASSPGVGQGNTEAFF. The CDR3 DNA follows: TGTGCCAGCAGCCCGGGGGTTGGCCAGGGAAACACTGAAGCTTTCTTT.

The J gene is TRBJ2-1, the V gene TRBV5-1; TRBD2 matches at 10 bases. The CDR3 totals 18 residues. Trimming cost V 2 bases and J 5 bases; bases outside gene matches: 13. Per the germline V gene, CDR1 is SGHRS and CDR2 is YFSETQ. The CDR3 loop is CASSFTFSLAGVNNEQFF. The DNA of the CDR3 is TGCGCCAGCAGCTTTACCTTCTCCCTAGCGGGGGTCAACAATGAGCAGTTCTTC. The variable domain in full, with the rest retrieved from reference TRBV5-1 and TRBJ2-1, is KAGVTQTPRYLIKTRGQQVTLSCSPISGHRSVSWYQQTPGQGLQFLFEYFSETQRNKGNFPGRFSGRQFSNSRSEMNVSTLELGDSALYLCASSFTFSLAGVNNEQFFGPGTRLTVL.

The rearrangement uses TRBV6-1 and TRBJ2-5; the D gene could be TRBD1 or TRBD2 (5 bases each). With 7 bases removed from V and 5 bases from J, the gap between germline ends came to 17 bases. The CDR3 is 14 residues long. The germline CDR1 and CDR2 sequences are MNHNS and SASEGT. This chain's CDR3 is CASTWTGLRETQYF. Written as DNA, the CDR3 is TGTGCCAGCACCTGGACGGGGCTGAGGGAGACCCAGTACTTC.

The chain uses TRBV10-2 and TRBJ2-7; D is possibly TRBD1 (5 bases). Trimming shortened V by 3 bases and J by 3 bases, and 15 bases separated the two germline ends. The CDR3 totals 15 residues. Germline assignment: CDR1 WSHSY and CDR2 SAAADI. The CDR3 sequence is CASSDVLAGFYEQYF. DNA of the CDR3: TGCGCCAGCAGTGATGTATTGGCAGGGTTCTACGAGCAGTACTTC.

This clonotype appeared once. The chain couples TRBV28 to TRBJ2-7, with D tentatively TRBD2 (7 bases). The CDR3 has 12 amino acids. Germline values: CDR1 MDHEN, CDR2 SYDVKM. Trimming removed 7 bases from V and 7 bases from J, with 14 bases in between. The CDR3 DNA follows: TGTGCCAGCACAGCGGGAAGGGGGGAGCAGTACTTC. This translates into CASTAGRGEQYF.

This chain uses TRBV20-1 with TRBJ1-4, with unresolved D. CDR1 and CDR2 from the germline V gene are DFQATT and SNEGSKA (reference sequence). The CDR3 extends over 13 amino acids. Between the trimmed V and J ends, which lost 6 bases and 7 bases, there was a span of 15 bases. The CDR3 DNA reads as TGCAGTGCCGAGTTCGGCTTTGGTGAAAAACTGTTTTTT. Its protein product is CSAEFGFGEKLFF.

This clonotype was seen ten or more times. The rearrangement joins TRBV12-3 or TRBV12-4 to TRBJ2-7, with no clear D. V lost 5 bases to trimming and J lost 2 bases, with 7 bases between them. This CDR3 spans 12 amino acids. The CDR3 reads CASSRWTYEQYF. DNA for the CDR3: TGTGCCAGCAGTCGCTGGACCTACGAGCAGTACTTC.

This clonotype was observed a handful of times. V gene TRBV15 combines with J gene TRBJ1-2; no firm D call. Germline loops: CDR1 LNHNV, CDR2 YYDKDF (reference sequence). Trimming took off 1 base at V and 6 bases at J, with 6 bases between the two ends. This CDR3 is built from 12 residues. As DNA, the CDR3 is TGTGCCACCAGCAGAGTGGAGGATGGCTACACCTTC. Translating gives CATSRVEDGYTF.

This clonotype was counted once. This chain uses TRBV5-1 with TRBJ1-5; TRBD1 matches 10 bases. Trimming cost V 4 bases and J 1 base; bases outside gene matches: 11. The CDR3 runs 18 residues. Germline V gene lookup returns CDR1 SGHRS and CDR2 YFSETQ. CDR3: CASSPDRGERISNQPQHF. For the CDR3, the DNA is TGCGCCAGCAGCCCGGACAGGGGGGAACGTATCAGCAATCAGCCCCAGCATTTT. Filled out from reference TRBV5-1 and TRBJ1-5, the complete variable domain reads KAGVTQTPRYLIKTRGQQVTLSCSPISGHRSVSWYQQTPGQGLQFLFEYFSETQRNKGNFPGRFSGRQFSNSRSEMNVSTLELGDSALYLCASSPDRGERISNQPQHFGDGTRLSIL.

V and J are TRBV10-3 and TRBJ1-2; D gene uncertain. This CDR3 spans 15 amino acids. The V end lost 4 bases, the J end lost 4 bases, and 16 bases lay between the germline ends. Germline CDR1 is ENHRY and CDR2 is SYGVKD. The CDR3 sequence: CAISVGNPPSYGYTF. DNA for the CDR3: TGTGCCATCAGTGTCGGTAACCCGCCCAGCTATGGCTACACCTTC.

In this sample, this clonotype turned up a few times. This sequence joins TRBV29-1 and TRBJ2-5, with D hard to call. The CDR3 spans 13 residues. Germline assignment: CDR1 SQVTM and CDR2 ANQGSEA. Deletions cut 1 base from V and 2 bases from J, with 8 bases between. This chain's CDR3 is CSVEVAQQETQYF. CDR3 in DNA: TGCAGCGTTGAAGTGGCTCAGCAAGAGACCCAGTACTTC. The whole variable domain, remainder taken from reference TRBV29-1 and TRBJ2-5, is SAVISQKPSRDICQRGTSLTIQCQVDSQVTMMFWYRQQPGQSLTLIATANQGSEATYESGFVIDKFPISRPNLTFSTLTVSNMSPEDSSIYLCSVEVAQQETQYFGPGTRLLVL.

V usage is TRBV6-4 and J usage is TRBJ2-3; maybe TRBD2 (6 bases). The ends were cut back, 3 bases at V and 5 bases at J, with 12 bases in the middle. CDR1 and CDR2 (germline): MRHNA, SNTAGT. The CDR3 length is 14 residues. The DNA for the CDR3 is TGTGCCAGCAGTGAGGGGGTTAGCGGAGATACGCAGTATTTT. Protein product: CASSEGVSGDTQYF.